The rows below give T cell receptor beta chains drawn from one sample of a study of vaccination effects on CD4 cells after COVID-19. No antigens are known for them. The method was immunoSEQ multiplex PCR; TCRdb's version includes in-frame clones alone and lacks a portion of them. Among 70,000 or so clones listed, around 70% were seen once. The sequences come from CD4+ T cells from PBMCs cultured with HIV peptides, collected before COVID-19 vaccination. These receptors all come from a human donor who had a prior SARS-CoV-2 infection. The CDR3 runs from the conserved cysteine through the conserved F or W. The order of the fields is clone size, J gene, D gene, V gene, CDR3 DNA, CDR3 protein. D genes are given only for firm matches. Only some rows state a clone size, as once, few, many or a class for expanded clones.

>NA|TRBJ1-1|NA|TRBV15
TGTGCCACCAGCAGAGAGTTGGGCAGGCCCGACACTGAAGCTTTCTTT
CATSRELGRPDTEAFF
>NA|TRBJ2-1|TRBD2|TRBV15
TGTGCCACCAGCAGGGGGAAACTAGCGGGTGGCGGGTCCTACAATGAGCAGTTCTTC
CATSRGKLAGGGSYNEQFF
>NA|TRBJ2-7|TRBD2|TRBV11-3
TGTGCCAGCAGCATAGGAGGACTAGGGTACGAGCAGTACTTC
CASSIGGLGYEQYF
>NA|TRBJ1-4|NA|TRBV4-2
TGTGCCAGCAGCCAAGTGGCCGGAAGTAATGAAAAACTGTTTTTT
CASSQVAGSNEKLFF
>NA|TRBJ1-6|NA|TRBV5-4
TGTGCCAGCAGCTTGGACAGAATAAATTCACCCCTCCACTTT
CASSLDRINSPLHF
>NA|TRBJ2-3|NA|TRBV5-1
TGCGCCAGCAGCTTTGACGGGGGCCGCGGAGATACGCAGTATTTT
CASSFDGGRGDTQYF
>NA|TRBJ2-2|TRBD2|TRBV5-1
TGCGCCAGCAGTGCTCTAGCGGGCGACACCGGGGAGCTGTTTTTT
CASSALAGDTGELFF
>NA|TRBJ2-3|TRBD1|TRBV28
TGTGCCAGCAGTTTATCGACAGGGGGTCTCTCAGATACGCAGTATTTT
CASSLSTGGLSDTQYF
>once|TRBJ1-4|NA|TRBV19
TGTGCCAGTAGTATCGGCGCGGGAGGTGAAAAACTGTTTTTT
CASSIGAGGEKLFF
>few|TRBJ2-7|TRBD2|TRBV7-9
TGTGCCAGCAGCTTAGACGGGACTAGCGACAACTACGAGCAGTACTTC
CASSLDGTSDNYEQYF
>NA|TRBJ1-5|NA|TRBV28
TGTGCCAGCAGTTTTAACGGGTGGGGGGAGATTCAGCCCCAGCATTTT
CASSFNGWGEIQPQHF
>NA|TRBJ2-7|TRBD2|TRBV18
TGTGCCAGCTCACCACAAGCTCCATACGGGGGGGACGAGCAGTACTTC
CASSPQAPYGGDEQYF
>few|TRBJ2-5|TRBD2|TRBV5-4
TGTGCCAGCGGTGTAGCGGGGATCCCCGGGACCCAGTACTTC
CASGVAGIPGTQYF
>NA|TRBJ1-2|NA|TRBV5-4
TGTGCCAGCAGTCGAGACCCCAGGGTGGGCTATGGCTACACCTTC
CASSRDPRVGYGYTF